The T cell receptor (beta chain) described here comes from a study of neurological immune-mediated disorders (dated by TCRdb to between 2018 and 2020). Regarding the research as a whole: Peripheral blood TCR-beta repertoires from HTLV-I-associated myelopathy (HAM/TSP) patients, multiple sclerosis patients and healthy controls were compared by UMI-based sequencing. Alongside PBMC samples, the set of about 100 TCR-beta libraries contained longitudinal samples, technical triplicates, and paired CD4+ and CD8+ T-cell subsets that had been sorted. Of the approximately 65 subjects in the cohort, around 14 were HAM/TSP patients, around 35 were multiple sclerosis patients, and about 20 were healthy controls.

Overall study outcomes, separate from this receptor: No identical CDR3 amino acid sequences were found to be shared among expanded clones across subjects, suggesting that TCR-beta repertoires were private in all groups. The highest TCR clonal expansion was observed in HAM/TSP patients, whereas the lowest was observed in MS patients, even when compared with healthy controls.

Blood bank volunteers in Maryland, USA served as the healthy controls. For the unsorted PBMC libraries, 2 million PBMCs were stored in RNAlater at -80 degrees C until RNA extraction and were used to generate the libraries. PBMCs were separated from peripheral blood using Ficoll-Hypaque density gradient centrifugation and then cryopreserved in liquid nitrogen. cDNA was synthesized by template-switch 5'RACE using a primer carrying a 10-nucleotide random unique molecular identifier by which each TCR transcript was tagged. Every sequencing run covered 15-18 subjects and yielded more than 160 million TCR-beta sequences. The RNeasy kit was used to extract total RNA. The KAPA Real-time Library Amplification kit was used to amplify TCR-beta VDJ regions with primers targeting the TCR constant region and the 5'RACE anchor. Sample indexes and Illumina adaptors were added in a first PCR, after which library yield was increased in a second PCR. After Ampure bead purification, the TCR product of roughly 650 bp was size-selected on a 2% E-gel SizeSelection system. Before pooling, library quality was checked on a Bioanalyzer, concentration was measured with Qubit, and libraries were quantified with the Kapa Library Quantification kit. An Illumina HiSeq 2500 was used to sequence the libraries paired-end at 2 x 150 bp. To increase sequence diversity, roughly 24-31% phiX was spiked into each library pool. The paper's data handling went like this. The UMI-based MiGEC pipeline processed quality-filtered reads and removed over 80% of raw TCR sequences during error correction. IMGT germline references were used for alignment of VDJ genes, and clonotypes were defined by a unique CDR3 amino acid sequence together with V-J genes. Clonal expansion, Shannon diversity and CDR3 relatedness were evaluated with VDJtools (CalcPairwiseDistances, ClusterSamples), while phylogenetic trees were built in CLCbio workbench. Expanded clones were defined as having at least 8 unique UMIs, based on coefficient-of-variation modelling across technical triplicates. TCRdb ran its own pipeline on the public reads, namely fastp trimming at Q25 and MiXCR clone calling, and kept in-frame beta chains. Rows merge per CDR3 protein into single entries with the most common DNA and genes. Here the V and J calls rest on TCRdb's processing, not on the authors' analysis. Across this sample there are over 25,000 distinct CDR3 sequences, with about 12% seen only once. The top ten clones comprise 7.8% of the sample.

The table lists this clonotype with many counts. Its antigen remains undetermined. No base qualities exist here, and no much larger clone lies one base off it. The sample was PBMCs. The clonotype was recovered from a man aged 55-75 years in good health.

The CDR3 reads CASSTSLYNEQFF. The nucleotide sequence reads TGTGCCAGCAGTACTAGCCTCTACAATGAGCAGTTCTTC. The V gene is TRBV6-2 or TRBV6-3 and the J gene is TRBJ2-1; matching of 6 bases hints at TRBD2 as the D gene. Its CDR3 holds 13 amino acids, cysteine through phenylalanine. The DNA shown is the 39-base CDR3, in frame from base 1. V and J lose 5 bases and 3 bases, and a span of 8 bases separates them. As encoded in the germline V gene, CDR1 is MNHEY while CDR2 is SVGEGT.